These T cell receptor beta chains were read from a single sample in a study of cytomegalovirus exposure and HLA in healthy donors. TCRdb keeps only in-frame clones here, not all; method: immunoSEQ multiplex PCR. The sample has about 140,000 clones; roughly three quarters are singletons. Specimen: PBMCs. The receptors were gathered from a young man in good health and CMV-seronegative. The CDR3 runs from the conserved cysteine through the conserved F or W. The D gene is left open where the match is weak. Clone size is not always given. Where it is, it says once, few, many or a class for expanded clones.

>TRBJ1-2|TRBD1|TRBV5-6|.
TGTGCCAGCAGCTTGGCTGACAGGGGACTTAAAGGCTACACCTTC
CASSLADRGLKGYTF
>TRBJ1-2|TRBD1|TRBV5-6|few
TGTGCCAGCAGCGAAAGACAGGGAGATGGCTACACCTTC
CASSERQGDGYTF
>TRBJ2-1|TRBD2|TRBV5-1|.
TGCGCCAGCAGACGGACTAGCGGGGGTCAGGGTGAGCAGTTCTTC
CASRRTSGGQGEQFF
>TRBJ1-2|TRBD1|TRBV4-2|once
TGTGCCAGCAGCCCTGACAGACAGGGGTATGGCTACACCTTC
CASSPDRQGYGYTF
>TRBJ2-7|TRBD1|TRBV7-2|.
TGTGCCAGCAGTCATGACAGGGACGGCTACGAGCAGTACTTC
CASSHDRDGYEQYF
>TRBJ2-3|.|TRBV10-1|.
TGCGCCAGCAGTGACGCAGGGCCCACAGATACGCAGTATTTT
CASSDAGPTDTQYF
>TRBJ2-3|TRBD2|TRBV5-1|.
TGCGCCAGCAGCTACCCGGGACTAGCTCAAAACACAGATACGCAGTATTTT
CASSYPGLAQNTDTQYF
>TRBJ2-3|.|TRBV5-1|.
TGCGCCAGCAGCCCAAGCGGTTCTAGCACAGATACGCAGTATTTT
CASSPSGSSTDTQYF
>TRBJ2-7|.|TRBV6-5|.
TGTGCCAGCAGTTACGGCAGGGTATCCGTCGAGCAGTACTTC
CASSYGRVSVEQYF
>TRBJ1-1|TRBD1|TRBV29-1|.
TGCAGCGTTGGGGGTCAGGGGGCCGAGGCTGAAGCTTTCTTT
CSVGGQGAEAEAFF
>TRBJ1-1|.|TRBV11-3|.
TGTGCCAGCAGCAGGGGCCGGGCAAACACTGAAGCTTTCTTT
CASSRGRANTEAFF
>TRBJ2-5|.|TRBV9|.
TGTGCCAGCAGCCCGGCCCCCCGGGTAGGAGAGACCCAGTACTTC
CASSPAPRVGETQYF
>TRBJ1-2|TRBD1|TRBV5-1|.
TGCGCCAGCTACCGAGACAGGGGATCTAGTTACTATGGCTACACCTTC
CASYRDRGSSYYGYTF
>TRBJ2-1|TRBD2|TRBV5-4|.
TGTGCCAGCAGCTTTGGGCTAGCGGCGTACAATGAGCAGTTCTTC
CASSFGLAAYNEQFF
>TRBJ2-3|TRBD2|TRBV29-1|.
TGCAGCGTTGACGGACTAGCGGGACGCACAGATACGCAGTATTTT
CSVDGLAGRTDTQYF
>TRBJ2-3|.|TRBV6-5|.
TGTGCCAGCATCCCGGGTCCTCACACAGATACGCAGTATTTT
CASIPGPHTDTQYF
>TRBJ1-1|.|TRBV6-6|few
TGTGCCAGCGACCATGGAGGCGCGAACACTGAAGCTTTCTTT
CASDHGGANTEAFF
>TRBJ2-1|TRBD2|TRBV28|.
TGTGCCAGCAGCATAGCGGGAGGGCGTTACAATGAGCAGTTCTTC
CASSIAGGRYNEQFF
>TRBJ1-1|TRBD1|TRBV18|.
TGTGCCAGCTCACCCGCGGGACAGATGAACACTGAAGCTTTCTTT
CASSPAGQMNTEAFF
>TRBJ1-3|.|TRBV6-6|.
TGTGCCAGCAGTTTGGGAAGACAGGCCTCTGGAAACACCATATATTTT
CASSLGRQASGNTIYF
>TRBJ1-2|TRBD1|TRBV2|.
TGTGCCAGCAGCACCGGACAGGGCTATGGCTACACCTTC
CASSTGQGYGYTF
>TRBJ2-1|.|TRBV6-5|.
TGTGCCAGCAGTTATCTTGGCAGGGATCGTTACAATGAGCAGTTCTTC
CASSYLGRDRYNEQFF
>TRBJ2-7|TRBD2|TRBV5-4|once
TGTGCCAGCAGCAAAGCTAGCGGGAGCTCCTACGAGCAGTACTTC
CASSKASGSSYEQYF
>TRBJ2-7|.|TRBV7-2|.
TGTGCCAGCAGGGTGGACAGAACCTCCTACGAGCAGTACTTC
CASRVDRTSYEQYF
>TRBJ2-1|.|TRBV21-1|.
TGTGCCAGCAGCAAGGTAACGAGCTCCTACAATGAGCAGTTCTTC
CASSKVTSSYNEQFF
>TRBJ1-1|TRBD1|TRBV4-1|.
TGCGCCAGCAGCCGGGGAAAGGGACAGGTCACTTCGGGAGCTTTCTTT
CASSRGKGQVTSGAFF
>TRBJ2-3|.|TRBV5-4|.
TGTGCCAGCCACCCCCCCAGGGTCACAGATACGCAGTATTTT
CASHPPRVTDTQYF
>TRBJ1-4|TRBD1|TRBV5-1|once
TGCGCCAGCAGCGCGGACAGGACCTCGGGGACTAATGAAAAACTGTTTTTT
CASSADRTSGTNEKLFF
>TRBJ1-3|TRBD1|TRBV18|.
TGTGCCAGCTCACCCGGACAGGGTCGCTCTGGAAACACCATATATTTT
CASSPGQGRSGNTIYF
>TRBJ2-1|.|TRBV21-1|once
TGTGCCAGCAGCAAAGAGGCGGCAATACAATACAATGAGCAGTTCTTC
CASSKEAAIQYNEQFF
>TRBJ1-5|.|TRBV2|.
TGTGCCAGCAACGTGGGGGGGAATCAGCCCCAGCATTTT
CASNVGGNQPQHF
>TRBJ1-5|TRBD1|TRBV2|.
TGTGCCAGCAGTCGGGCAGGGGGCAATCAGCTCCAGCATTTT
CASSRAGGNQLQHF
>TRBJ1-2|.|TRBV19|.
TGTGCCAGTAGTATAGGTCAGGGCAACTATGGCTACACCTTC
CASSIGQGNYGYTF
>TRBJ1-1|TRBD1|TRBV10-3|.
TGTGCCATCAGTGAGTCGGGACAGCCCAACACTGAAGCTTTCTTT
CAISESGQPNTEAFF
>TRBJ1-1|TRBD1|TRBV30|.
TGTGCCATTAGACAGGGTAAGGTGGTGAACACTGAAGCTTTCTTT
CAIRQGKVVNTEAFF
>TRBJ2-7|.|TRBV20-1|.
TGCAGTGCGGCGGTCAGCTACGAGCAGTACTTC
CSAAVSYEQYF
>TRBJ2-5|TRBD1|TRBV2|.
TGTGCCAGCAGCTCCCTGGACAGGGAAGAGACCCAGTACTTC
CASSSLDREETQYF
>TRBJ1-5|.|TRBV28|.
TGTGCCAGCAGTTTACTTCAGGGTTATAGCAATCAGCCCCAGCATTTT
CASSLLQGYSNQPQHF
>TRBJ2-5|.|TRBV10-3|.
TGTGCCATCAGTTCAGACTCGGGGGAAGACCAAGAGACCCAGTACTTC
CAISSDSGEDQETQYF
>TRBJ1-5|.|TRBV6-1|few
TGTGCCAGCAGCCTAATTATGGTTAATCAGCCCCAGCATTTT
CASSLIMVNQPQHF
>TRBJ2-7|TRBD2|TRBV5-6|.
TGTGCCAGCAGCTTGTTGGGACTAGCGGGACTTGAGCAGTACTTC
CASSLLGLAGLEQYF
>TRBJ2-2|.|TRBV7-3|many
TGTGCCAGCAGCTTTTCTTCAGGGTCATATGCCGGGGAGCTGTTTTTT
CASSFSSGSYAGELFF
>TRBJ2-1|.|TRBV18|.
TGTGCCAGCTCCGGTCGCAATGAGCAGTTCTTC
CASSGRNEQFF
>TRBJ2-2|TRBD1|TRBV7-9|.
TGTGCCAGCAGTCCCTGGACAGGGGGCCACACCGGGGAGCTGTTTTTT
CASSPWTGGHTGELFF
>TRBJ2-1|TRBD1|TRBV19|.
TGTGCCAGTCGGCAGGGGGCGAGCAATGAGCAGTTCTTC
CASRQGASNEQFF
>TRBJ1-2|TRBD1|TRBV7-3|.
TGTGCCAGCAGCCGAACGGGTAGGGGACAGGGTGGCTACACCTTC
CASSRTGRGQGGYTF
>TRBJ2-7|TRBD2|TRBV14|.
TGTGCCAGCAGCCAATCCGGGACTAGCGTCTCCTACGAGCAGTACTTC
CASSQSGTSVSYEQYF
>TRBJ1-5|.|TRBV6-1|.
TGTGCCAGCAGTGAAAGACAGACCAATCAGCCCCAGCATTTT
CASSERQTNQPQHF
>TRBJ2-3|TRBD1|TRBV5-6|once
TGTGCCAGCAGCTCCGCGACAGGGATAGGAACAGATACGCAGTATTTT
CASSSATGIGTDTQYF